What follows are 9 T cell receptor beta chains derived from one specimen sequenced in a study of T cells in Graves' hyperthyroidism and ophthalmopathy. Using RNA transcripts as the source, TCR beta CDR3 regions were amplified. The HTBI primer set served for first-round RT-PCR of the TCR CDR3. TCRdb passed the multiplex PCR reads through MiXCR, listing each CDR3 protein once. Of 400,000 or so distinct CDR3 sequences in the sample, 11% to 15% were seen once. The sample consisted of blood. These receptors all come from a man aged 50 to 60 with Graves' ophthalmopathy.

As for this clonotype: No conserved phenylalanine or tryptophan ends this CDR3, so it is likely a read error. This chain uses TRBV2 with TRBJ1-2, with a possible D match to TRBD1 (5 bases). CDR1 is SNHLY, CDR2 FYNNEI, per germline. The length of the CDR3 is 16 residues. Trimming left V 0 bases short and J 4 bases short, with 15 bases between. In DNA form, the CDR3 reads TGTGCCAGCAGTGAAGCCCTCCTTGGGGGGGTCTATGGCTACACCCTC. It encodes CASSEALLGGVYGYTL.

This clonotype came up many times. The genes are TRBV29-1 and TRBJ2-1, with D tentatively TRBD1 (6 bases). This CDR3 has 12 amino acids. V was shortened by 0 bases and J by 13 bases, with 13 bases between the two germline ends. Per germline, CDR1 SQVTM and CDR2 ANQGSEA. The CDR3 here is CSVEDTGNPQFF. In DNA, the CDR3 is TGCAGCGTTGAAGATACAGGGAATCCCCAGTTCTTC.

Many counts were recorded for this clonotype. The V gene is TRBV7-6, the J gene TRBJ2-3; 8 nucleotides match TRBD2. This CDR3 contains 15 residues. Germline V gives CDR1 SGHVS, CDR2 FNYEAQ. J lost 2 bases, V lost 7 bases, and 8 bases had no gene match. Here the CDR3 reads CASTSAGGDTDTQYF. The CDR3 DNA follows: TGTGCCAGCACCTCGGCGGGAGGTGACACAGATACGCAGTATTTT. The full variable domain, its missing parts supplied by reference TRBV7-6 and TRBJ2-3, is GAGVSQSPRYKVTKRGQDVALRCDPISGHVSLYWYRQALGQGPEFLTYFNYEAQQDKSGLPNDRFSAERPEGSISTLTIQRTEQRDSAMYRCASTSAGGDTDTQYFGPGTRLTVL.

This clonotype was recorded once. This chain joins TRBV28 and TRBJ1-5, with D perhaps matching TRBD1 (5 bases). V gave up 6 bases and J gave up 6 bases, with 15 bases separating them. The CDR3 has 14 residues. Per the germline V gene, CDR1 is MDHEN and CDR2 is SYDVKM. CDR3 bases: TGTGCCAGCAGCCTACTGCAAGGGGTTCAGCCCCAGCATTTT. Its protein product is CASSLLQGVQPQHF. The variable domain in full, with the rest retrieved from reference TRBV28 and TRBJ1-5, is DVKVTQSSRYLVKRTGEKVFLECVQDMDHENMFWYRQDPGLGLRLIYFSYDVKMKEKGDIPEGYSVSREKKERFSLILESASTNQTSMYLCASSLLQGVQPQHFGDGTRLSIL.

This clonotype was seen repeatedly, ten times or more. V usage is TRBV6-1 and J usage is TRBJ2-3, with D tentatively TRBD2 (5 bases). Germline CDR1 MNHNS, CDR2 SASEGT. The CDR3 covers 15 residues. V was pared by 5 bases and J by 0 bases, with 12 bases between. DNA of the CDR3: TGTGCCAGCAGTACCCCCAGCGGTAGCACAGATACGCAGTATTTT. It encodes CASSTPSGSTDTQYF.

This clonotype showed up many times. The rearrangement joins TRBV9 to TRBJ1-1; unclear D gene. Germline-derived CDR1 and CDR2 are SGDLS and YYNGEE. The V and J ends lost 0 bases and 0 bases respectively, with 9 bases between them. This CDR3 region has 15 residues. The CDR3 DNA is TGTGCCAGCAGCGTAGGGTCAGGTATGAACACTGAAGCTTTCTTT. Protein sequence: CASSVGSGMNTEAFF.

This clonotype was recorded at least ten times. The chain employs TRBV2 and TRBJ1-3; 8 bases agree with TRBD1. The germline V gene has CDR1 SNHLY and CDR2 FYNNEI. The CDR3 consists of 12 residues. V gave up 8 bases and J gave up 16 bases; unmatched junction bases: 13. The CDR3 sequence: CASSPPGGAYYF. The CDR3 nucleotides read TGTGCCAGCTCCCCGCCAGGGGGCGCATATTATTTT.

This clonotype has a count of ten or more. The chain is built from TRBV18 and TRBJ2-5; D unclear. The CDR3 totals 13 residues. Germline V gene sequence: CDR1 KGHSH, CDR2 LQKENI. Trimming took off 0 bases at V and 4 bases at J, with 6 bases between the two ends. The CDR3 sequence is CASSPPGSETQYF. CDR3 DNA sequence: TGTGCCAGCTCACCACCTGGGTCAGAGACCCAGTACTTC.

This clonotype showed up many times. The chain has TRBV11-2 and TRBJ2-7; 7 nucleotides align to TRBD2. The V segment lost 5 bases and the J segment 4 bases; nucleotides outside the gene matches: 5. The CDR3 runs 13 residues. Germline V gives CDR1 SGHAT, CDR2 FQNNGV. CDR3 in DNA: TGTGCCAGCAGCCTGGGAGGGTTTTACGAGCAGTACTTC. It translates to CASSLGGFYEQYF.